This T cell receptor (beta chain) was recorded in a study of T cell repertoires in ileal Crohn's disease. There are 15 residues in the CDR3. Trimming took 3 bases from V and 0 from J; bases not matched to a gene: 1. Per germline, CDR1 SGHVS and CDR2 FQNEAQ. TCRdb's copy holds only in-frame clones and misses some; the assay was immunoSEQ multiplex PCR. The table records roughly 3,500 clones, 70% to 85% of them present only once. This clone was observed a single time. What was sequenced was ileal tissue. This chain connects TRBV7-8 to TRBJ2-1; 8 bases fit TRBD1. The clonotype originates from an adult with Crohn's disease. CDR3 loop: CASSLGTGSYNEQFF. DNA of the CDR3: TGTGCCAGCAGCTTGGGGACAGGCTCCTACAATGAGCAGTTCTTC.